The clone carrying this TCR beta chain was observed a few times. The CDR3 consists of 10 residues. With 10 bases removed from V and 3 bases from J, the gap between germline ends came to 6 bases. Per the germline V gene, CDR1 is MDHEN and CDR2 is SYDVKM. The participants were between roughly 18 and 89 years old and came from some 25 US areas. Clones were read by immunoSEQ multiplex PCR, and TCRdb kept only the in-frame ones, dropping some. The data hold around 360,000 clones, with roughly 87% observed a single time. This specimen belongs to a study of blood T cell repertoires in COVID-19. The rearrangement links TRBV28 to TRBJ1-2; unclear D gene. Sequencing was done on a sample of PBMCs or T cells enriched from blood (not recorded which). The sequence was collected from a woman in her twenties or thirties who had recovered from COVID-19. The DNA of the CDR3 is TGTGCCACTCGTTACTATGGCTACACCTTC. Translated, it gives CATRYYGYTF.